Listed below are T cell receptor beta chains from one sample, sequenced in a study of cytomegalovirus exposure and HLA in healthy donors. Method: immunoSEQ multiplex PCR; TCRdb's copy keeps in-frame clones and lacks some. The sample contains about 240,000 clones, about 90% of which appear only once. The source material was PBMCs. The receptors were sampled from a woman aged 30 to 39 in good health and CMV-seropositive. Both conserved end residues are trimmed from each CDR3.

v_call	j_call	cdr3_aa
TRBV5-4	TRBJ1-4	ASSLTTATNEKLF
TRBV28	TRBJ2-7	ASSSPGTSGYYEQY
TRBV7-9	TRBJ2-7	ASSFQASGSYEQY
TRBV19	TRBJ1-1	ASSIGTATEAF
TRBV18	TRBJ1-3	ASSGTGTGARNTIY
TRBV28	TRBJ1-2	ASSLKGNYGYT
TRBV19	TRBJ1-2	ASSMRANYGYT
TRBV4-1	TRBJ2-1	ASSPPSNEQF
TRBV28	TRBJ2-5	ASSFGDRGVGETQY
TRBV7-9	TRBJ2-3	ASSLLTGDTQY
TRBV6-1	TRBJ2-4	ASSERGGGWNIQY
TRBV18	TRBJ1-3	ASSPLNQAGRDTIY
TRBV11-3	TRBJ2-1	ASSFRKLAGGNEQF
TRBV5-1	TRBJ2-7	ASSPPSDGDSYEQY